Sequencing of this T cell receptor (beta chain) was carried out in a study of OX40 agonist ivuxolimab in advanced cancers. Study at large: A mean age of roughly 60 years, range 23 to 79, was recorded, and more than 80% were male.

Germline CDR1 is SGHKS and CDR2 is YYEKEE (reference sequence). Trimming shortened V by 4 bases and J by 2 bases, and 14 bases separated the two germline ends. The CDR3 extends over 15 amino acids. TCRdb's table, derived via immunoSEQ multiplex PCR, lists solely in-frame clones and lacks some. The sample carries approximately 82,000 clones, roughly 85% recorded once. Patients with a history of autoimmune disease or on systemic immunosuppression were excluded. The sequence came from an adult with an advanced solid tumor such as melanoma, head and neck, liver or kidney cancer. This chain joins TRBV5-5 and TRBJ2-3, with D possibly being TRBD1 (5 bases). Sequencing was performed on CD4+ or CD8+ T cells sorted from blood, taken in a trial of the OX40 agonist ivuxolimab. DNA of the CDR3: TGTGCCAGCAGCCCAACAGGATTATACACAGATACGCAGTATTTT. Residues: CASSPTGLYTDTQYF.